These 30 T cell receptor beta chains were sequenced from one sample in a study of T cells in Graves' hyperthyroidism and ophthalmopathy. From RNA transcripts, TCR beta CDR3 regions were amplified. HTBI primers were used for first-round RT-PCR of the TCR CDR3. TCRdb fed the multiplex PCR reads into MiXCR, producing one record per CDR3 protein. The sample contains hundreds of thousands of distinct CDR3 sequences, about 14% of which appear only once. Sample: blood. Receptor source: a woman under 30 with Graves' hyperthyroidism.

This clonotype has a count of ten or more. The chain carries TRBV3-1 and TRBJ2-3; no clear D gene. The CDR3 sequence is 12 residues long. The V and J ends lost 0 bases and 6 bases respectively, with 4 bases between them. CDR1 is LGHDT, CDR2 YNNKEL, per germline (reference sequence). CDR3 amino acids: CASSQDRDTQYF. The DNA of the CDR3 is TGTGCCAGCAGCCAAGACCGGGATACGCAGTATTTT.

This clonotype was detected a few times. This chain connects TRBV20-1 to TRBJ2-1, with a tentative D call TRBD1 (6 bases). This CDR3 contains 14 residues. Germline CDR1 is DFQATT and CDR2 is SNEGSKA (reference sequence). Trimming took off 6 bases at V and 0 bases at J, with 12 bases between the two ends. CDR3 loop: CSAGHPISYNEQFF. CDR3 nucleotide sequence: TGCAGTGCGGGACATCCGATCTCCTACAATGAGCAGTTCTTC.

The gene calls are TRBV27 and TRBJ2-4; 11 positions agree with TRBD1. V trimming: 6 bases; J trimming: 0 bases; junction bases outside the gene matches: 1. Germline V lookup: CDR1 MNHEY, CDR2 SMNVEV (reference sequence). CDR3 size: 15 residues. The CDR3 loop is CASRDRGLAKNIQYF. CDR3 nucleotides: TGTGCCAGCAGGGACAGGGGGCTAGCCAAAAACATTCAGTACTTC.

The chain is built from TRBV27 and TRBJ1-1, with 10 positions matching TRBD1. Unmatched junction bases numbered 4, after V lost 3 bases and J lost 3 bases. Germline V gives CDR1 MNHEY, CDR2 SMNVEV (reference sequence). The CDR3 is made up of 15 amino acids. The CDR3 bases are TGTGCCAGCAGTTTGACAGGGGGCATTGACACTGAAGCTTTCTTT. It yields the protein CASSLTGGIDTEAFF.

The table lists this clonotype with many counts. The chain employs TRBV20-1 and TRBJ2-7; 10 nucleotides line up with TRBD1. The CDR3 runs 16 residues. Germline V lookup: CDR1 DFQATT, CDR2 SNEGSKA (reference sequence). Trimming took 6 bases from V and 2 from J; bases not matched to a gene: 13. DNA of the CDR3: TGCAGTGCCCGACAGACAGGGGGCGATAGACCCTACGAGCAGTACTTC. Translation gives CSARQTGGDRPYEQYF.

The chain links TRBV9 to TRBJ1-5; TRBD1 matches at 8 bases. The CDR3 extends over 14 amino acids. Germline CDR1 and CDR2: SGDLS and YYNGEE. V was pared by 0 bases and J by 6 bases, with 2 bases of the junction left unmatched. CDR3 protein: CASSVGDRGQPQHF. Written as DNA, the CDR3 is TGTGCCAGCAGCGTAGGAGACAGGGGTCAGCCCCAGCATTTT. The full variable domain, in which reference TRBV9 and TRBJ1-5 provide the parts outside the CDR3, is DSGVTQTPKHLITATGQRVTLRCSPRSGDLSVYWYQQSLDQGLQFLIQYYNGEERAKGNILERFSAQQFPDLHSELNLSSLELGDSALYFCASSVGDRGQPQHFGDGTRLSIL.

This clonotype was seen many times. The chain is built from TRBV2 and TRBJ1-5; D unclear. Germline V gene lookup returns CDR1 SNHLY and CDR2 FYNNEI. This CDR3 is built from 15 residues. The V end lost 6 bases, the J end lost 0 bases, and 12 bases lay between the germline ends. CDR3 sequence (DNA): TGTGCCAGCAGACCCGGGAAAACTAGCAATCAGCCCCAGCATTTT. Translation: CASRPGKTSNQPQHF.

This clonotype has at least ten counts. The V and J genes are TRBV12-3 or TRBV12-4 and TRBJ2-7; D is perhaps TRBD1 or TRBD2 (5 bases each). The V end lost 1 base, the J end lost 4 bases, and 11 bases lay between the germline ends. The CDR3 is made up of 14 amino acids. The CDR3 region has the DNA TGTGCCAGCAGTTTAGACCCCAGGGAGTACGAGCAGTACTTC. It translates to CASSLDPREYEQYF.

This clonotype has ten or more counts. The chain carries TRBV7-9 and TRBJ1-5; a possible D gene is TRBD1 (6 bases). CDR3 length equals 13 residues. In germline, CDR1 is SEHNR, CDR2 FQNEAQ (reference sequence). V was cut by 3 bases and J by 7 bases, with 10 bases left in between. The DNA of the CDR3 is TGTGCCAGCAGCTTTAAGGGGGACCAGCCCCAGCATTTT. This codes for CASSFKGDQPQHF.

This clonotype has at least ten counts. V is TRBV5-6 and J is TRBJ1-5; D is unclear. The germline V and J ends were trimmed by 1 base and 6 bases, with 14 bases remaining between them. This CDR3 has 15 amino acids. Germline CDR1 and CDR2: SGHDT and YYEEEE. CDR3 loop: CASSLNFREPQPQHF. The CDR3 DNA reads TGTGCCAGCAGCTTGAATTTTAGGGAACCTCAGCCCCAGCATTTT.

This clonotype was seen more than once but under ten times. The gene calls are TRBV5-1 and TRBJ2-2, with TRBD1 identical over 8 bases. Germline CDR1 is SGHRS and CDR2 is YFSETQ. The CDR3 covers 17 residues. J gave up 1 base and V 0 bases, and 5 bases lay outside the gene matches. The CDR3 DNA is TGCGCCAGCAGCTTGGCTGGACAGGGCAGGAACACCGGGGAGCTGTTTTTT. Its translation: CASSLAGQGRNTGELFF.

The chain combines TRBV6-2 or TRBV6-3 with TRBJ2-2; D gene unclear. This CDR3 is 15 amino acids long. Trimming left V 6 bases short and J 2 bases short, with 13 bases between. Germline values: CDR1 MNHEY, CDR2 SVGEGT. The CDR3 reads CASSSRKPNTGELFF. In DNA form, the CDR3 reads TGTGCCAGCAGCTCTAGGAAGCCAAACACCGGGGAGCTGTTTTTT.

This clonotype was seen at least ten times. The CDR3 is CASSFIGQGGGSDTDTQYF. The CDR3 DNA reads as TGTGCCAGCAGTTTCATCGGACAGGGGGGGGGAAGTGACACAGATACGCAGTATTTT. V gene TRBV28 combines with J gene TRBJ2-3, with TRBD1 matching 10 bases. The CDR3 loop spans 19 amino acids. Per the germline V gene, CDR1 is MDHEN and CDR2 is SYDVKM. The ends lost 3 bases at V and 2 bases at J; junction bases unmatched: 14.

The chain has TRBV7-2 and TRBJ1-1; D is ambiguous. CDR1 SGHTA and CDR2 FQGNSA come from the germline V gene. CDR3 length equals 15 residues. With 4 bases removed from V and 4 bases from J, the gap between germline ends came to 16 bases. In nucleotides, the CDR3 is TGTGCCAGCAGCTCATTCGCGGGCGCGGCCACTGAAGCTTTCTTT. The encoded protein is CASSSFAGAATEAFF.

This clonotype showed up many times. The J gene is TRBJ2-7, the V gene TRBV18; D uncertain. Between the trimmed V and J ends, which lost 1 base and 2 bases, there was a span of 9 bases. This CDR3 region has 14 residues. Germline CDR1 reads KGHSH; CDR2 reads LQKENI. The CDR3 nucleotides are TGTGCCAGCTCACCACTGACCGGTACCTACGAGCAGTACTTC. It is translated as CASSPLTGTYEQYF.

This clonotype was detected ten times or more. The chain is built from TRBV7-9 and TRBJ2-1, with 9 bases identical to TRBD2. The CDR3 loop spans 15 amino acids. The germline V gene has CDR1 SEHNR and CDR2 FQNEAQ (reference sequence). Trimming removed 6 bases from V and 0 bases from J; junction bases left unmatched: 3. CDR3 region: CASRSSGNSYNEQFF. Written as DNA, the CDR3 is TGTGCCAGCAGATCTAGCGGGAACTCCTACAATGAGCAGTTCTTC.

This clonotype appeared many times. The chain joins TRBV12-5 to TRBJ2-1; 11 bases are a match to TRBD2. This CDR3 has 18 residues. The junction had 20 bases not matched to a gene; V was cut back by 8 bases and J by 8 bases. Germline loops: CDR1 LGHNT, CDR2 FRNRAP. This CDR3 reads CASSRRTLLAGGLDEQFF. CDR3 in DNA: TGTGCTAGTTCTCGACGAACTCTCCTAGCGGGAGGTTTAGATGAGCAGTTCTTC.

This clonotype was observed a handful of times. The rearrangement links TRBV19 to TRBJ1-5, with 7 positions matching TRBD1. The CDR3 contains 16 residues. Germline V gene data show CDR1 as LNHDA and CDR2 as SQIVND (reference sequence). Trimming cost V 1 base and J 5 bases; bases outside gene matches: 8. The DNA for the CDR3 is TGTGCCAGTAGTATAGCTGGGGACAGACGGTATCAGCCCCAGCATTTT. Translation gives CASSIAGDRRYQPQHF.

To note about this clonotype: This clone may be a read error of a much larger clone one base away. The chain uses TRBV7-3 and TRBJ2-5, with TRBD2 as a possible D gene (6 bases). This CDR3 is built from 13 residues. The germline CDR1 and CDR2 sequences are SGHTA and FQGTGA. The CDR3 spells CASNLADDRTQYF. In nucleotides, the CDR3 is TGTGCCAGCAACTTAGCGGACGATCGGACCCAGTACTTC.

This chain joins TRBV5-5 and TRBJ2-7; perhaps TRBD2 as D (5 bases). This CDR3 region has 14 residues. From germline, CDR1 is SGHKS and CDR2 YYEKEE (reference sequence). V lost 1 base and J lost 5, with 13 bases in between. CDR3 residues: CASSLQRARNEQYF. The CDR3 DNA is TGTGCCAGCAGCTTGCAGAGGGCGCGGAACGAGCAGTACTTC.

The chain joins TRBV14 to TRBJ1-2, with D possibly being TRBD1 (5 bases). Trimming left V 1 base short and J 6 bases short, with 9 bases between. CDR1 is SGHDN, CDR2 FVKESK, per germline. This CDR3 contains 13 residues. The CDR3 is CASSQVGVDGYTF. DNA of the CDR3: TGTGCCAGCAGCCAAGTGGGGGTAGATGGCTACACCTTC.

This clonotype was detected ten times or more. Here the CDR3 reads CASSGSGRATYEQYF. The CDR3 DNA sequence: TGTGCCAGCAGTGGGAGCGGGAGGGCCACCTACGAGCAGTACTTC. The chain has TRBV2 and TRBJ2-7; 10 bases are shared with TRBD2. Trimming removed 4 bases from V and 2 bases from J; junction bases left unmatched: 5. Per the germline V gene, CDR1 is SNHLY and CDR2 is FYNNEI. The CDR3 is 15 residues long.

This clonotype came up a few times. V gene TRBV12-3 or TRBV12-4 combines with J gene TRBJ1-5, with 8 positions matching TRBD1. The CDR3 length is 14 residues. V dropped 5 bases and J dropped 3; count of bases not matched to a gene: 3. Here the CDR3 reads CASSKDRANQPQHF. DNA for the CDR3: TGTGCCAGCAGTAAGGACAGGGCCAATCAGCCCCAGCATTTT.

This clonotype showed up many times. The CDR3 is CASTEFGTHPDNQPQHF. The CDR3 nucleotides are TGTGCCAGCACCGAGTTCGGGACCCACCCGGACAATCAGCCCCAGCATTTT. This chain joins TRBV2 and TRBJ1-5, with D tentatively TRBD1 (5 bases). CDR3 length equals 17 residues. V was clipped by 7 bases and J by 3 bases, with 22 bases between them. Germline V gene sequence: CDR1 SNHLY, CDR2 FYNNEI.

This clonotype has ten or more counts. CDR3 loop: CASSLSGRDYNEQFF. The DNA for the CDR3 is TGTGCCAGCAGCTTAAGCGGGAGGGATTACAATGAGCAGTTCTTC. The rearrangement links TRBV7-8 to TRBJ2-1; the match to TRBD2 covers 10 bases. Germline V gene sequence: CDR1 SGHVS, CDR2 FQNEAQ. The V and J ends lost 2 bases and 4 bases, in that order; junction bases with no gene match: 2. The CDR3 spans 15 residues.

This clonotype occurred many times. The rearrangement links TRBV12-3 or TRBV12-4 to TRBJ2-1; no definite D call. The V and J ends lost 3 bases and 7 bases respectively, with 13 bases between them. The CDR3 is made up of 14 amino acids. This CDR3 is CASSLERTWNEQFF. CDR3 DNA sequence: TGTGCCAGCAGTTTGGAGCGTACGTGGAATGAGCAGTTCTTC.

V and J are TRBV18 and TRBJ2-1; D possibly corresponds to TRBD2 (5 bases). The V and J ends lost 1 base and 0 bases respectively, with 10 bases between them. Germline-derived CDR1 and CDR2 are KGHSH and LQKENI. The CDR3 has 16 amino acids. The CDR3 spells CASSPLSSASYNEQFF. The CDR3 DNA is TGTGCCAGCTCACCACTTAGTAGCGCCTCCTACAATGAGCAGTTCTTC.

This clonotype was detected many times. CDR3 loop: CSARGANYEQYF. For the CDR3, the DNA is TGCAGTGCTAGGGGTGCAAACTACGAGCAGTACTTC. This chain joins TRBV20-1 and TRBJ2-7; no reliable D call. The germline CDR1 and CDR2 sequences are DFQATT and SNEGSKA (reference sequence). The CDR3 length is 12 residues. V lost 3 bases and J lost 3, with 9 bases in between.

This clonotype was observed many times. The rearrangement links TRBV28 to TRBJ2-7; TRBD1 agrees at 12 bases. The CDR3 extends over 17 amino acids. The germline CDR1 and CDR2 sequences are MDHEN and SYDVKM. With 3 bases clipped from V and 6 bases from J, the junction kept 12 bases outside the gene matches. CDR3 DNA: TGTGCCAGCAGTTTCCGACTACCCGGGACAGGGGGCGGCGAGCAGTACTTC. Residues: CASSFRLPGTGGGEQYF.

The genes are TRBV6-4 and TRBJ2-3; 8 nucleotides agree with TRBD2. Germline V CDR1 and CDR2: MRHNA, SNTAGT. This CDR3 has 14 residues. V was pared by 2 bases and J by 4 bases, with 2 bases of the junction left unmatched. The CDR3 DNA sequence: TGTGCCAGCAGTGACCGGGGGGGAGCAGATACGCAGTATTTT. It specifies CASSDRGGADTQYF.